This T cell receptor (beta chain) was sequenced for a study of tumor T cells in aggressive B-cell lymphoma. Sequenced by immunoSEQ multiplex PCR; TCRdb stores in-frame clones only, minus some. The sample includes about 5,600 clones, 65% to 90% of them seen just once. Looked up from germline, CDR1 is SGHRS and CDR2 is YFSETQ. CDR3 length: 15 amino acids. V was clipped by 4 bases and J by 2 bases; unmatched bases: 7. The chain links TRBV5-1 to TRBJ2-7; 9 bases agree with TRBD1. Sequenced material: tumor tissue. This TCR derives from an adult with diffuse large B cell lymphoma. The CDR3 region is CASSTGQGPTYEQYF. CDR3 DNA sequence: TGCGCCAGCAGCACGGGACAGGGACCGACCTACGAGCAGTACTTC.